This TCR beta chain is from a study of OX40 agonist ivuxolimab in advanced cancers. Autoimmune disease history or systemic immunosuppression meant exclusion. TCRdb's table, derived via immunoSEQ multiplex PCR, lists solely in-frame clones and lacks some. Here the sample spans about 79,000 clones, roughly 94% being singletons. The CDR3 has 16 amino acids. V was clipped by 0 bases and J by 3 bases; unmatched bases: 3. The germline V gene has CDR1 MGHRA and CDR2 YSYEKL. The chain is built from TRBV4-1 and TRBJ1-5; TRBD1 matches 9 bases. This receptor was obtained from an adult with an advanced solid tumor such as melanoma, head and neck, liver or kidney cancer. Sequenced here: CD4+ or CD8+ T cells sorted from blood, sampled in a trial of the OX40 agonist ivuxolimab. The CDR3 nucleotides are TGCGCCAGCAGCCAAGATGGACAGGGGATCAATCAGCCCCAGCATTTT. This encodes CASSQDGQGINQPQHF.